This T cell receptor beta chain comes out of a study of cytomegalovirus exposure and HLA in healthy donors. The germline V and J ends were trimmed by 11 bases and 1 base, with 14 bases remaining between them. CDR3 length: 13 residues. Germline values: CDR1 ENHRY, CDR2 SYGVKD. Primers: 60 Vbeta forward and 13 Jbeta reverse. Method: immunoSEQ multiplex PCR; TCRdb's copy keeps in-frame clones and lacks some. Found here are roughly 100,000 clones, approximately 11% of them singletons; the top ten hold more than 15%. The gene calls are TRBV10-3 and TRBJ1-1; maybe TRBD1 (5 bases). The specimen was PBMCs. The TCR originated in a middle-aged man in good health and CMV-seropositive. The CDR3 reads CAAYRNKNTEAFF. For the CDR3, the DNA is TGTGCCGCATACAGGAATAAGAACACTGAAGCTTTCTTT.